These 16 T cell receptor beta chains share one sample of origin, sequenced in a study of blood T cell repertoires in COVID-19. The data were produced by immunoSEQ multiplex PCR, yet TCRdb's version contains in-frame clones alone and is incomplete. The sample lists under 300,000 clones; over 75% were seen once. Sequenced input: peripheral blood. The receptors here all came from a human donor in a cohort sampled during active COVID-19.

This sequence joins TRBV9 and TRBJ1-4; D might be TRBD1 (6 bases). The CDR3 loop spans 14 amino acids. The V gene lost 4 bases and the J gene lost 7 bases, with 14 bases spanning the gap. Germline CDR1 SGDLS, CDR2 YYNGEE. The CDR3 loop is CASSTPGTTEKLFF. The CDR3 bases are TGTGCCAGCAGCACCCCCGGGACAACTGAAAAACTGTTTTTT.

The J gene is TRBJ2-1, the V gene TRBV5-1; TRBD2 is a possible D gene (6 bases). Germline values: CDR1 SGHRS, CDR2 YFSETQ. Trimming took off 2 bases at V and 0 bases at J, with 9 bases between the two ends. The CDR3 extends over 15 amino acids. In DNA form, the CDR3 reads TGCGCCAGCAGCTTTGACGGGAGCTCCTACAATGAGCAGTTCTTC. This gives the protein CASSFDGSSYNEQFF.

This CDR3 is CASSQEAGLSTDTQYF. CDR3 in DNA: TGTGCCAGCAGCCAGGAAGCGGGTCTTAGCACAGATACGCAGTATTTT. The chain is built from TRBV3-1 (or the pseudogene TRBV3-2) and TRBJ2-3; the D gene is possibly TRBD2 (6 bases). V gave up 3 bases and J gave up 0 bases, with 13 bases separating them. Germline loops: CDR1 LGHDT, CDR2 YNNKEL (reference sequence). There are 16 residues in the CDR3.

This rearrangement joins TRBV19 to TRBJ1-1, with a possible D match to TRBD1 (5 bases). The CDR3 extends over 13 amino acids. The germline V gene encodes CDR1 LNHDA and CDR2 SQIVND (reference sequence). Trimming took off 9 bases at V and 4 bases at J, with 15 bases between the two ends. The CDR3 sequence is CASDRGGITEAFF. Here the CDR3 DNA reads TGTGCCAGCGATAGGGGCGGAATCACTGAAGCTTTCTTT.

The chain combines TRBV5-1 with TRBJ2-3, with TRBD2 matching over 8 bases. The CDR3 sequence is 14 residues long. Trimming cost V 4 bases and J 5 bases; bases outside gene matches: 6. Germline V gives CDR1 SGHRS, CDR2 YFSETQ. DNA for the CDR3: TGCGCCAGCAGCGGGAGCGGGAGTGAAGATACGCAGTATTTT. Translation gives CASSGSGSEDTQYF.

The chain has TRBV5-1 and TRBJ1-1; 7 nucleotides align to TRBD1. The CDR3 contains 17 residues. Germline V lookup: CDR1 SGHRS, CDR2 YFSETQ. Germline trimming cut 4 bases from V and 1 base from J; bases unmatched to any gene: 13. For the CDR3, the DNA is TGCGCCAGCAGCCCCAGACAGGGTTTTTTTTCGAACACTGAAGCTTTCTTT. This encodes CASSPRQGFFSNTEAFF.

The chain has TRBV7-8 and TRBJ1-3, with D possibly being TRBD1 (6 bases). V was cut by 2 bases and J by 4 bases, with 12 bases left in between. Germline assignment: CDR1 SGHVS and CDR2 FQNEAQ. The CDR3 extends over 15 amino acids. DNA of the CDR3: TGTGCCAGCAGCTTAAGGGACACCAGAGGAAACACCATATATTTT. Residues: CASSLRDTRGNTIYF.

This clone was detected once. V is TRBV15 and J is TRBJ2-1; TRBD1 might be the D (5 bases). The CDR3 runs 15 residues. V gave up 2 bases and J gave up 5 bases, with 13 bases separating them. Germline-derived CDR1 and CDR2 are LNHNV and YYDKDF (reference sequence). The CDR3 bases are TGTGCCACCAGCAGATCTCCCACAGGAAACAATGAGCAGTTCTTC. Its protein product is CATSRSPTGNNEQFF.

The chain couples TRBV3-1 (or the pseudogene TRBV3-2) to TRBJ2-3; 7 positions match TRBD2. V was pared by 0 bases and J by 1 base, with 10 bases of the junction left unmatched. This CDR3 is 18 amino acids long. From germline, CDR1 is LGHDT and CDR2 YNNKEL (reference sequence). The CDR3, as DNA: TGTGCCAGCAGCCAAGATCATCACGGGACTATTCGCACAGATACGCAGTATTTT. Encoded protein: CASSQDHHGTIRTDTQYF.

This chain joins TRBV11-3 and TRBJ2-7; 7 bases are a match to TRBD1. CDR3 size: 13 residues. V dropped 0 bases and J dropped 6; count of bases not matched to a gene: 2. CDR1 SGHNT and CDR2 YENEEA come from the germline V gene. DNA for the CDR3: TGTGCCAGCAGCTTAGAGGCAGGGGGCGAGCAGTACTTC. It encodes CASSLEAGGEQYF.

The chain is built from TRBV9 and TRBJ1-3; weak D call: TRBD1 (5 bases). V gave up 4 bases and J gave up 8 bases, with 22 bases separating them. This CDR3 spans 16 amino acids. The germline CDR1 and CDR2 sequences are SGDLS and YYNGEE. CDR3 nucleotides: TGTGCCAGCAGCTTAGGGGAAGGAAGGGGCATTGACACCATATATTTT. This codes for CASSLGEGRGIDTIYF.

CDR3: CASSLEETQYF. DNA of the CDR3: TGTGCCAGCAGTTTAGAAGAGACCCAGTACTTC. The chain is built from TRBV6-6 and TRBJ2-5; D gene ambiguous. The germline CDR1 and CDR2 sequences are MNHNY and SVGAGI (reference sequence). With 4 bases removed from V and 3 bases from J, the gap between germline ends came to 3 bases. The CDR3 runs to 11 residues.

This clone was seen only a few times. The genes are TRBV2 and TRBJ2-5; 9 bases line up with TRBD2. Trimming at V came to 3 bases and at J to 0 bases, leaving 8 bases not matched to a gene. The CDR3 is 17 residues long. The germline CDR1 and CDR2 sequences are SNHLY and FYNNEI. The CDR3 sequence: CASSDGEREVYQETQYF. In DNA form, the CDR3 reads TGTGCCAGCAGTGACGGGGAGCGGGAGGTGTACCAAGAGACCCAGTACTTC.

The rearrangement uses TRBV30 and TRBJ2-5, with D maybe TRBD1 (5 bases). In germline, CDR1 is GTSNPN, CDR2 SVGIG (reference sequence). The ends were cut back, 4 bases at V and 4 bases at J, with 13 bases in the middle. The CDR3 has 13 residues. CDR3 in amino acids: CAWMAQGPETQYF. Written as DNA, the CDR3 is TGTGCCTGGATGGCGCAGGGTCCAGAGACCCAGTACTTC.

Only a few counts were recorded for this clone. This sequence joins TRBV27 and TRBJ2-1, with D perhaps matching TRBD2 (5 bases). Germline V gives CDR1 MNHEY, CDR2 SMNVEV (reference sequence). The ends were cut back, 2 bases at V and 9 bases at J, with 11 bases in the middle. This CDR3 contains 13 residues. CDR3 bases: TGTGCCAGCAGTTTACCGGACTCGGCTGAGCAGTTCTTC. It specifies CASSLPDSAEQFF.

CDR3 region: CASSGSPLGDEQFF. The CDR3 DNA reads as TGCGCCAGCAGCGGCAGTCCCCTAGGCGATGAGCAGTTCTTC. The chain joins TRBV5-1 to TRBJ2-1; D unresolved. The germline V gene has CDR1 SGHRS and CDR2 YFSETQ. This CDR3 spans 14 amino acids. V was cut by 4 bases and J by 8 bases, with 16 bases left in between.